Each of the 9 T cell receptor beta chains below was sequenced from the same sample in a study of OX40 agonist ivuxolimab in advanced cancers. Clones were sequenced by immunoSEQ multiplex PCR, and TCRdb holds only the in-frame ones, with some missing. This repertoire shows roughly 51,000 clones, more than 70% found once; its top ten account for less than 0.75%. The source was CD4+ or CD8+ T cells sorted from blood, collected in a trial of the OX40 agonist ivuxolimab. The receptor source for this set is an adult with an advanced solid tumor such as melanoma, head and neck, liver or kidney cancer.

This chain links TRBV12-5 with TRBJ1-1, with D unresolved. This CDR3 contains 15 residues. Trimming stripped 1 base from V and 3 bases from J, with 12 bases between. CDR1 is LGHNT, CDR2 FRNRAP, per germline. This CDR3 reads CASGLGNIWDTEAFF. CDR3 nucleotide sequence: TGTGCTAGTGGTTTGGGCAACATCTGGGACACTGAAGCTTTCTTT.

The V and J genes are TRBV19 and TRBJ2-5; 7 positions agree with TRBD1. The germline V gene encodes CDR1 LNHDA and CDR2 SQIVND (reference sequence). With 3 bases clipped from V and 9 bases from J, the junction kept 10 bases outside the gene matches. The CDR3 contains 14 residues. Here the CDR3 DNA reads TGTGCCAGTAGTATCCTCTTTAACGGACAGGCCCAGTACTTC. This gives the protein CASSILFNGQAQYF.

The CDR3 region has the DNA TGTGCCAGCAGCTTGGGAGGGAGCAGAGCCAAAAACATTCAGTACTTC. Translated: CASSLGGSRAKNIQYF. V is TRBV5-5 and J is TRBJ2-4, with a tentative D call TRBD2 (5 bases). Trimming took off 0 bases at V and 0 bases at J, with 10 bases between the two ends. The CDR3 runs to 16 residues. Germline V gene data show CDR1 as SGHKS and CDR2 as YYEKEE (reference sequence).

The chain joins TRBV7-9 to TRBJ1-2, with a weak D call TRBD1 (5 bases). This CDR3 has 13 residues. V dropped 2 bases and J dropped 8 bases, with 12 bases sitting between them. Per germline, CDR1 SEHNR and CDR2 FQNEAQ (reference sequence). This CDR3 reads CASSLITGGGYTF. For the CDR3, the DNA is TGTGCCAGCAGCTTAATAACAGGAGGAGGCTACACCTTC.

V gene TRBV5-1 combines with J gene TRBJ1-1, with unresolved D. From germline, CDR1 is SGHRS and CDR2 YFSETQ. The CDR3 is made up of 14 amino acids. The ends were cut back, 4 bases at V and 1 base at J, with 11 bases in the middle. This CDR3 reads CASSPFSANTEAFF. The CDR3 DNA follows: TGCGCCAGCAGCCCATTTTCAGCGAACACTGAAGCTTTCTTT.

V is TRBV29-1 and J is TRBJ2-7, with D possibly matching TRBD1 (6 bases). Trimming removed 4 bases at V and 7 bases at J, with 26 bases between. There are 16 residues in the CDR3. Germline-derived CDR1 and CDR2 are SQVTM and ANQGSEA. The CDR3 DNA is TGCAGCGTTGTAATCCCAACAGGGTCTTCACGTTGGGAGCAGTACTTC. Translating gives CSVVIPTGSSRWEQYF.

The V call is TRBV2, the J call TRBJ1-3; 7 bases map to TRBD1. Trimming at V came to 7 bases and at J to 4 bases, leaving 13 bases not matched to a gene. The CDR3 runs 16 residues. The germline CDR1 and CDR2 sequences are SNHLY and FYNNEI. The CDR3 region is CASKNPTGNFGNTIYF. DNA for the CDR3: TGTGCCAGCAAAAATCCGACAGGGAATTTCGGAAACACCATATATTTT. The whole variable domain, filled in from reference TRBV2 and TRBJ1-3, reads EPEVTQTPSHQVTQMGQEVILRCVPISNHLYFYWYRQILGQKVEFLVSFYNNEISEKSEIFDDQFSVERPDGSNFTLKIRSTKLEDSAMYFCASKNPTGNFGNTIYFGEGSWLTVV.

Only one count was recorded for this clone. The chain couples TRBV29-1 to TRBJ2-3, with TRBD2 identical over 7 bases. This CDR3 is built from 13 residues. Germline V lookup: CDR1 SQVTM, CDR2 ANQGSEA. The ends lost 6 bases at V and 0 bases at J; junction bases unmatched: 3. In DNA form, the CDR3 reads TGCAGCGTACAGCGGGGTAGCACAGATACGCAGTATTTT. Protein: CSVQRGSTDTQYF.

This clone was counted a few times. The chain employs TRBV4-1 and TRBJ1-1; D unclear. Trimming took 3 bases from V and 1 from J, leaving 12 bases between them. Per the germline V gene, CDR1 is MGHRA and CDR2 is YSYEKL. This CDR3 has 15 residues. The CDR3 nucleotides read TGCGCCAGCAGCCAGGCAGGACGGCCGAACACTGAAGCTTTCTTT. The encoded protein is CASSQAGRPNTEAFF.